This TCR beta chain is from a study of CD8 T cells in Susac syndrome. Study as a whole: Active disease was present in 5 or 6 of the sequenced Susac syndrome patients, and remission in about eight. Patients with Susac syndrome were therapy-naive, on corticosteroids, or on intravenous immunoglobulin alone at blood draw. Study results and caveats: Susac-specific public clones found in total CD8+ repertoires numbered 15 to 20, and those in CD8+ TEMRA repertoires numbered five.

RNA, at roughly 0.45 to 1 ug, was reverse transcribed with random hexamers. An immunoSEQ multiplex PCR generated amplified TCR beta CDR3 products spanning 54 Vbeta and 13 Jbeta. TCRdb redid the calling of the immunoSEQ multiplex PCR reads with MiXCR, one entry per CDR3 protein. The sample lists roughly 110,000 distinct CDR3 sequences; roughly 95% were seen once. Losses at the gene ends were 6 bases for V and 6 bases for J; bases not matched to a gene: 11. Germline CDR1 and CDR2: MNHEY and SMNVEV (reference sequence). This CDR3 comprises 15 residues. A word on this clonotype: Its cognate antigen is unknown.

The gene calls are TRBV27 and TRBJ2-1; TRBD1 aligns across 7 bases. Sample: CD8+ T cells from PBMCs. This clonotype was sampled from a human donor with Susac syndrome. This chain's CDR3 is CASSPSSPGGNEQFF. Written as DNA, the CDR3 is TGTGCCAGCAGCCCGAGTTCGCCAGGGGGCAATGAGCAGTTCTTC.